The clone carrying this TCR beta chain was seen a handful of times. Its target is unknown. Being one base from a much bigger clone, this may be a read error. Isolation per sample recovered at least 6 million PBMCs. This sample was taken from a study of blood T cells in healthy people across ages. Findings of the study overall: As naive T cell percentage varied, TCR beta diversity correlated strongly with it. Older age went with lower TCR beta diversity per million T cells, in a roughly linear way. Nothing was known about donor CMV status, and this possibly confounded expanded clonotype changes.

A J-beta primer mix and a sample-barcoded 5' primer were used in a second PCR of about 7 to 12 cycles. TCRdb redid the calling of the 5' RACE reads with MiXCR, one entry per CDR3 protein. The repertoire has about 1.4 million distinct CDR3 sequences, around 59% of them found once; the top ten carry over 5.5%. V trimming: 3 bases; J trimming: 11 bases; junction bases outside the gene matches: 2. CDR1 is SNHLY, CDR2 FYNNEI, per germline. This CDR3 region has 12 residues. This clonotype was sampled from a man aged 18 to 30 in good health. The chain recombines TRBV2 with TRBJ2-5; 11 bases align to TRBD1. Material: blood. The CDR3 sequence is CASSEDRGQQYF. In DNA form, the CDR3 reads TGTGCCAGCAGTGAGGACAGGGGGCAGCAGTACTTC. The variable domain in full, with the rest retrieved from reference TRBV2 and TRBJ2-5, is EPEVTQTPSHQVTQMGQEVILRCVPISNHLYFYWYRQILGQKVEFLVSFYNNEISEKSEIFDDQFSVERPDGSNFTLKIRSTKLEDSAMYFCASSEDRGQQYFGPGTRLLVL.